Below are 20 T cell receptor beta chains sequenced from a single sample in a study of T cells in Graves' hyperthyroidism and ophthalmopathy. Researchers amplified the TCR beta CDR3 regions from RNA transcripts. First-round RT-PCR of the TCR CDR3 relied on the HTBI primer set. TCRdb re-called the multiplex PCR reads with MiXCR, one entry per CDR3 protein. The repertoire holds 300,000 or so distinct CDR3 sequences, roughly 18% seen once, with 45% to 50% in the top ten. Sequenced input: blood. The origin of the receptors is a woman in her forties or fifties with Graves' hyperthyroidism.

In its sample, this clonotype was seen a few times. The chain uses TRBV4-1 and TRBJ1-1; D gene uncertain. The CDR3 is 14 residues long. V was trimmed by 0 bases and J by 1 base, leaving 6 bases between them. Germline V CDR1 and CDR2: MGHRA, YSYEKL. CDR3 in amino acids: CASSQDARNTEAFF. CDR3 DNA sequence: TGCGCCAGCAGCCAAGATGCACGGAACACTGAAGCTTTCTTT.

The chain joins TRBV6-1 to TRBJ2-1; D uncertain. Trimming shortened V by 7 bases and J by 1 base, and 11 bases separated the two germline ends. In germline, CDR1 is MNHNS, CDR2 SASEGT. This CDR3 comprises 14 residues. The CDR3 region is CASTVRESYNEQFF. In nucleotides, the CDR3 is TGTGCCAGCACGGTCAGAGAATCCTACAATGAGCAGTTCTTC.

This clonotype was observed a few times. The V call is TRBV12-3 or TRBV12-4, the J call TRBJ2-7, with TRBD1 identical over 9 bases. The CDR3 is 15 amino acids. The ends lost 1 base at V and 5 bases at J; junction bases unmatched: 6. The CDR3 DNA reads TGTGCCAGCAGTTTAGGGGGGACAGGGTCTCACGAGCAGTACGTC. This encodes CASSLGGTGSHEQYV.

This clonotype occurred a few times. The chain carries TRBV19 and TRBJ1-1; tentative D call: TRBD1 (6 bases). Deletions cut 8 bases from V and 5 bases from J, with 24 bases between. Germline CDR1 and CDR2: LNHDA and SQIVND (reference sequence). This CDR3 comprises 16 residues. The CDR3 DNA reads TGTGCCAGTCTAGAGTCGGGGTCGGGGGCCTGGACTGAAGCTTTCTTT. Protein product: CASLESGSGAWTEAFF.

The chain couples TRBV12-3 or TRBV12-4 to TRBJ2-7; 8 positions agree with TRBD1. After removal of 2 bases from V and 5 bases from J, the junction contained 5 bases not matched to a gene. This CDR3 has 14 amino acids. The CDR3 here is CASSLRTGRDEQYF. CDR3 DNA: TGTGCCAGCAGTTTAAGGACAGGGCGGGACGAGCAGTACTTC.

There are many counts of this clonotype. The chain couples TRBV27 to TRBJ2-1, with TRBD2 matching over 12 bases. CDR1 MNHEY and CDR2 SMNVEV come from the germline V gene (reference sequence). There are 13 residues in the CDR3. With 5 bases clipped from V and 10 bases from J, the junction kept 3 bases outside the gene matches. The DNA of the CDR3 is TGTGCCAGCAGTGCAGGACTAGCGGGGGAGCAGTTCTTC. It yields the protein CASSAGLAGEQFF.

The rearrangement joins TRBV2 to TRBJ1-2; TRBD1 might be the D (6 bases). There are 12 residues in the CDR3. The germline V gene has CDR1 SNHLY and CDR2 FYNNEI. Trimming shortened V by 10 bases and J by 2 bases, and 11 bases separated the two germline ends. The CDR3 nucleotides are TGTGCCACCCCGACAGGAAACTATGGCTACACCTTC. Amino acid sequence: CATPTGNYGYTF.

V is TRBV12-3 or TRBV12-4 and J is TRBJ2-5; D is perhaps TRBD1 (6 bases). Trimming shortened V by 7 bases and J by 5 bases, and 20 bases separated the two germline ends. The CDR3 is 15 residues long. CDR3: CASTSKGHRFETQYF. DNA for the CDR3: TGTGCCAGCACCTCGAAGGGACACCGCTTTGAGACCCAGTACTTC.

The chain has TRBV7-9 and TRBJ2-5; D gene ambiguous. With 5 bases removed from V and 5 bases from J, the gap between germline ends came to 15 bases. Germline V lookup: CDR1 SEHNR, CDR2 FQNEAQ (reference sequence). The CDR3 length is 14 residues. The chain's CDR3 is CASSQGRPGETQYF. In nucleotides, the CDR3 is TGTGCCAGCAGCCAAGGACGGCCTGGTGAGACCCAGTACTTC.

The table lists this clonotype with many counts. The chain uses TRBV11-1 and TRBJ2-1; 9 positions match TRBD1. The junction had 7 bases not matched to a gene; V was cut back by 2 bases and J by 2 bases. Germline V gene sequence: CDR1 SGHAT, CDR2 FQDESV (reference sequence). The CDR3 is 17 amino acids. CDR3 region: CASSLLSGTGTYNEQFF. CDR3 DNA sequence: TGTGCCAGCAGCTTATTGAGTGGGACAGGGACCTACAATGAGCAGTTCTTC.

A few counts support this clonotype. CDR3 sequence reads: CASSQARSGVRDTQYF. In DNA form, the CDR3 reads TGTGCCAGCAGCCAAGCTCGGTCGGGAGTAAGAGATACGCAGTATTTT. V gene TRBV3-1 combines with J gene TRBJ2-3; TRBD2 is a possible D gene (6 bases). This CDR3 has 16 amino acids. The V gene lost 1 base and the J gene lost 5 bases, with 16 bases spanning the gap. Germline loops: CDR1 LGHDT, CDR2 YNNKEL (reference sequence).

This clonotype was seen more than once but under ten times. The chain carries TRBV3-1 and TRBJ2-4; perhaps TRBD1 as D (6 bases). Deletions cut 4 bases from V and 2 bases from J, with 12 bases between. Per the germline V gene, CDR1 is LGHDT and CDR2 is YNNKEL (reference sequence). The CDR3 loop spans 15 amino acids. The CDR3 DNA is TGTGCCAGCAGCCCCGTGGGGGCCTCCAAAAACATTCAGTACTTC. This gives the protein CASSPVGASKNIQYF.

This clonotype has at least ten counts. The chain uses TRBV2 and TRBJ1-5; D may be TRBD1 (5 bases). Germline CDR1 reads SNHLY; CDR2 reads FYNNEI. The V end was cut by 4 bases, the J end by 5 bases, with 12 bases between. The CDR3 length is 14 residues. This chain's CDR3 is CASSGGQGHQPQHF. The CDR3, as DNA: TGTGCCAGCAGTGGGGGCCAGGGTCATCAGCCCCAGCATTTT.

This clonotype was recorded at least ten times. The chain carries TRBV2 and TRBJ1-2; a possible D gene is TRBD1 (5 bases). Deletions cut 0 bases from V and 7 bases from J, with 21 bases between. The CDR3 length is 17 residues. Looked up from germline, CDR1 is SNHLY and CDR2 is FYNNEI. CDR3 nucleotides: TGTGCCAGCAGTGAAGCGCTTCAAGCAGGGCTTCGCGGTGGCTACACCTTC. Translated, it gives CASSEALQAGLRGGYTF.

V is TRBV2 and J is TRBJ2-2; 7 bases are shared with TRBD1. The V gene's germline CDR1 is SNHLY and CDR2 FYNNEI. The CDR3 loop spans 14 amino acids. The ends lost 9 bases at V and 0 bases at J; junction bases unmatched: 4. The DNA for the CDR3 is TGTGCCAGAACAGGGGACGCGAACACCGGGGAGCTGTTTTTT. It codes for CARTGDANTGELFF. Looking up the rest from reference TRBV2 and TRBJ2-2 gives the full variable domain: EPEVTQTPSHQVTQMGQEVILRCVPISNHLYFYWYRQILGQKVEFLVSFYNNEISEKSEIFDDQFSVERPDGSNFTLKIRSTKLEDSAMYFCARTGDANTGELFFGEGSRLTVL.

As regards this clonotype: A much larger clone sits a single nucleotide away, making a read error possible. The gene calls are TRBV12-3 or TRBV12-4 and TRBJ2-7; D ambiguous. The CDR3 extends over 14 amino acids. V dropped 5 bases and J dropped 0 bases, with 11 bases sitting between them. The CDR3 loop is CASSKDVSSYEQYF. The CDR3 bases are TGTGCCAGCAGTAAGGACGTCAGCTCCTACGAGCAGTACTTC.

The sample holds a few counts of this clonotype. This chain links TRBV6-1 with TRBJ2-7; D call uncertain. The ends were cut back, 2 bases at V and 7 bases at J, with 18 bases in the middle. CDR3 length equals 15 residues. Per germline, CDR1 MNHNS and CDR2 SASEGT. The CDR3 DNA is TGTGCCAGCAGTGAAATCGGATATGTCACAGTGGAGCAGTACGTC. This gives the protein CASSEIGYVTVEQYV.

This clonotype was found many times. The rearrangement links TRBV27 to TRBJ2-3; D gene unclear. The germline V gene encodes CDR1 MNHEY and CDR2 SMNVEV (reference sequence). Trimming left V 8 bases short and J 5 bases short, with 20 bases between. This CDR3 has 15 amino acids. The CDR3 reads CASFSISSYGDTQYF. CDR3 coding DNA: TGTGCCAGCTTTAGCATCAGTTCATACGGAGATACGCAGTATTTT.

In the case of this clonotype: Being one base from a much bigger clone, this may be a read error. The chain uses TRBV2 and TRBJ1-5; tentative D call: TRBD1 (6 bases). Looked up from germline, CDR1 is SNHLY and CDR2 is FYNNEI. This CDR3 has 17 amino acids. V dropped 5 bases and J dropped 2 bases, with 19 bases sitting between them. In DNA, the CDR3 is TGTGCCAGCAGTTTCCTATCCGTACAGGGTGGCAATCAGCCCCAGCATTTT. This translates into CASSFLSVQGGNQPQHF.

This clonotype has only one observation. V usage is TRBV5-6 and J usage is TRBJ1-1; possibly TRBD1 for D (5 bases). This CDR3 has 14 residues. Trimming took off 3 bases at V and 4 bases at J, with 13 bases between the two ends. Per germline, CDR1 SGHDT and CDR2 YYEEEE. CDR3 nucleotides: TGTGCCAGCAGCTATGGGGTGGGGACCACTGAAGCTTTCTTT. Protein product: CASSYGVGTTEAFF. Variable domain in full (rest from reference TRBV5-6 and TRBJ1-1): DAGVTQSPTHLIKTRGQQVTLRCSPKSGHDTVSWYQQALGQGPQFIFQYYEEEERQRGNFPDRFSGHQFPNYSSELNVNALLLGDSALYLCASSYGVGTTEAFFGQGTRLTVV.